This passage covers 29 T cell receptor beta chains from one sample sequenced in a study of blood T cell repertoires in COVID-19. Assay: immunoSEQ multiplex PCR; the TCRdb copy retains only in-frame clones and omits some. Seen here are approximately 150,000 clones, roughly 81% observed once, and the top ten hold 1.1%. The specimen was peripheral blood. The source is a man aged 35-49 years with acute or convalescent COVID-19.

The gene calls are TRBV5-4 and TRBJ2-7; weak D call: TRBD2 (5 bases). V shed 4 bases and J shed 2 bases, with 16 bases lying between them. The germline CDR1 and CDR2 sequences are SGHNT and YYREEE (reference sequence). The CDR3 contains 15 residues. CDR3 nucleotides: TGTGCCAGCAGCCGAGGCTCAGTCGGGGCCTACGAGCAGTACTTC. Translation gives CASSRGSVGAYEQYF.

There are a few counts of this clone. This rearrangement joins TRBV6-6 to TRBJ2-5, with 7 bases matching TRBD2. With V trimmed by 1 base and J by 5 bases, 1 base remained unmatched. This CDR3 comprises 13 residues. Germline CDR1 MNHNY, CDR2 SVGAGI (reference sequence). CDR3 DNA sequence: TGTGCCAGCAGTTACTGGGGAGGGGAGACCCAGTACTTC. Its translation: CASSYWGGETQYF.

This sequence joins TRBV14 and TRBJ2-2; 7 positions agree with TRBD1. The CDR3 runs 16 residues. Losses at the gene ends were 0 bases for V and 4 bases for J; bases not matched to a gene: 5. CDR1 and CDR2 from the germline V gene are SGHDN and FVKESK. CDR3 loop: CASSQDGTVITGELFF. DNA of the CDR3: TGTGCCAGCAGCCAAGACGGGACAGTTATCACCGGGGAGCTGTTTTTT.

This clone turned up a few times. The rearrangement joins TRBV5-6 to TRBJ2-1; perhaps TRBD1 as D (6 bases). The V gene lost 4 bases and the J gene lost 3 bases, with 14 bases spanning the gap. Germline assignment: CDR1 SGHDT and CDR2 YYEEEE. CDR3 size: 15 residues. In DNA form, the CDR3 reads TGTGCCAGCAGCGATGACAGGTTCAACTACAATGAGCAGTTCTTC. Encoded protein: CASSDDRFNYNEQFF.

As concerns this clone: One end of the junction fails to match germline, which may point to a read error. The rearrangement uses TRBV3-1 (or the pseudogene TRBV3-2) and TRBJ2-5; 13 bases line up with TRBD2. The CDR3 spans 15 residues. Germline values: CDR1 LGHDT, CDR2 YNNKEL (reference sequence). CDR3 region: CASSRGLAGAGAPDF. The CDR3 DNA follows: TGTGCCAGCAGCCGAGGACTAGCGGGGGCCGGGGCCCCAGACTTC.

The chain links TRBV5-1 to TRBJ2-2; TRBD1 matches at 7 bases. The germline V gene has CDR1 SGHRS and CDR2 YFSETQ. V gave up 0 bases and J gave up 4 bases; unmatched junction bases: 6. The CDR3 extends over 16 amino acids. The CDR3 region is CASSLAGTAFTGELFF. Here the CDR3 DNA reads TGCGCCAGCAGCTTGGCCGGGACAGCGTTCACCGGGGAGCTGTTTTTT.

This chain joins TRBV4-3 and TRBJ2-1, with D perhaps TRBD1 (5 bases). The germline gives CDR1 LGHNA, CDR2 YSLEER. The V end was cut by 3 bases, the J end by 4 bases, with 16 bases between. The CDR3 length is 16 residues. The CDR3 loop is CASSHRSGQVYNEQFF. The DNA for the CDR3 is TGCGCCAGCAGCCATCGGTCTGGACAAGTTTACAATGAGCAGTTCTTC.

The chain combines TRBV7-3 with TRBJ1-6; D unresolved. The germline V gene encodes CDR1 SGHTA and CDR2 FQGTGA. The length of the CDR3 is 14 residues. V lost 5 bases and J 7 bases, leaving 12 bases between the germline ends. The CDR3 sequence is CASSVTGVNSPLHF. CDR3 bases: TGTGCCAGCAGCGTCACCGGGGTAAATTCACCCCTCCACTTT.

The rearrangement uses TRBV25-1 and TRBJ1-1, with 7 bases identical to TRBD1. The V segment lost 0 bases and the J segment 8 bases; nucleotides outside the gene matches: 6. In germline, CDR1 is MGHDK, CDR2 SYGVNS. The CDR3 runs to 14 residues. DNA for the CDR3: TGTGCCAGCAGTGAATATACCCGGGACAGCGAAGCTTTCTTT. This encodes CASSEYTRDSEAFF.

This clone was seen just once. The rearrangement links TRBV2 to TRBJ2-2; tentative D call: TRBD1 (6 bases). CDR3 length: 13 residues. The germline V and J ends were trimmed by 8 bases and 4 bases, with 11 bases remaining between them. Germline lookup yields CDR1 SNHLY and CDR2 FYNNEI. The CDR3 region is CASGIQGTGELFF. CDR3 nucleotide sequence: TGTGCCAGCGGAATACAGGGCACCGGGGAGCTGTTTTTT.

This chain uses TRBV7-6 with TRBJ1-5; D perhaps matches TRBD1 (5 bases). Deletions cut 4 bases from V and 0 bases from J, with 19 bases between. This CDR3 region has 18 residues. Germline lookup yields CDR1 SGHVS and CDR2 FNYEAQ. This chain's CDR3 is CASSYQGAPLCSNQPQHF. The CDR3 DNA is TGTGCCAGCAGCTATCAAGGGGCCCCACTGTGTAGCAATCAGCCCCAGCATTTT.

The chain employs TRBV13 and TRBJ1-2, with D possibly matching TRBD1 (6 bases). Trimming stripped 8 bases from V and 3 bases from J, with 13 bases between. The CDR3 is 13 amino acids. Germline V CDR1 and CDR2: PRHDT, FYEKMQ (reference sequence). CDR3: CASFRDKDYGYTF. The DNA of the CDR3 is TGTGCCAGCTTCCGGGACAAGGACTATGGCTACACCTTC.

This clone occurred once. The V call is TRBV27, the J call TRBJ2-7; TRBD1 aligns across 9 bases. V gave up 2 bases and J gave up 6 bases; unmatched junction bases: 5. Germline CDR1 is MNHEY and CDR2 is SMNVEV (reference sequence). This CDR3 has 14 amino acids. The CDR3 region has the DNA TGTGCCAGCAGTTTACAGACAGGGGGGGGCGAGCAGTACTTC. Protein product: CASSLQTGGGEQYF.

This clone was seen a handful of times. J is TRBJ1-4 and V is TRBV7-9, with 7 bases that match TRBD1. The germline CDR1 and CDR2 sequences are SEHNR and FQNEAQ (reference sequence). V lost 3 bases and J lost 7; bases outside the gene matches: 11. CDR3 length: 16 amino acids. The CDR3 DNA is TGTGCCAGCAGCTTCCCCCTAGACAGGGCGAGTGAAAAACTGTTTTTT. It yields the protein CASSFPLDRASEKLFF.

The gene calls are TRBV5-1 and TRBJ2-1; the match to TRBD2 covers 8 bases. Germline V gene data show CDR1 as SGHRS and CDR2 as YFSETQ. Trimming removed 4 bases from V and 7 bases from J; junction bases left unmatched: 10. CDR3 length equals 15 residues. The CDR3 sequence is CASSLGLVGRNEQFF. CDR3 DNA sequence: TGCGCCAGCAGCCTGGGACTAGTTGGTCGGAATGAGCAGTTCTTC. The variable domain in full, completed from reference TRBV5-1 and TRBJ2-1, reads KAGVTQTPRYLIKTRGQQVTLSCSPISGHRSVSWYQQTPGQGLQFLFEYFSETQRNKGNFPGRFSGRQFSNSRSEMNVSTLELGDSALYLCASSLGLVGRNEQFFGPGTRLTVL.

The chain combines TRBV6-5 with TRBJ2-4; D may be TRBD2 (6 bases). Germline V gene sequence: CDR1 MNHEY, CDR2 SVGAGI. This CDR3 is 14 amino acids long. V dropped 6 bases and J dropped 5 bases, with 14 bases sitting between them. The CDR3 DNA is TGTGCCAGCAGGGCTGGGACTGCACAAAACATTCAGTACTTC. This translates into CASRAGTAQNIQYF.

A word on this clone: Germline is not matched at one junction end, which may reflect a read error. The chain combines TRBV5-5 with TRBJ2-2, with 7 bases that match TRBD1. This CDR3 is 14 amino acids long. In germline, CDR1 is SGHKS, CDR2 YYEKEE (reference sequence). CDR3 sequence: CASRLGQMDGELFF. The CDR3 bases are TGTGCCAGCAGATTGGGACAGATGGACGGGGAGCTGTTTTTT. The full variable domain, with the rest looked up from reference TRBV5-5 and TRBJ2-2, is DAGVTQSPTHLIKTRGQQVTLRCSPISGHKSVSWYQQVLGQGPQFIFQYYEKEERGRGNFPDRFSARQFPNYSSELNVNALLLGDSALYLCASRLGQMDGELFFGEGSRLTVL.

The chain carries TRBV9 and TRBJ2-5; possible D gene TRBD2, 6 bases. The CDR3 is 14 residues long. CDR1 and CDR2 (germline): SGDLS, YYNGEE. V was pared by 0 bases and J by 1 base, with 7 bases between. CDR3 nucleotides: TGTGCCAGCAGCGTAGGGGGGGTCCAAGAGACCCAGTACTTC. Amino acid sequence: CASSVGGVQETQYF.

V usage is TRBV7-6 and J usage is TRBJ2-1, with no clear D. The CDR3 sequence is 14 residues long. Germline V gene data show CDR1 as SGHVS and CDR2 as FNYEAQ. V was pared by 4 bases and J by 5 bases, with 12 bases between. CDR3 sequence: CASSSQKQNNEQFF. In DNA, the CDR3 is TGTGCCAGCAGCTCGCAGAAACAGAACAATGAGCAGTTCTTC.

The chain recombines TRBV5-4 with TRBJ1-1; 8 bases are shared with TRBD1. V gave up 4 bases and J gave up 1 base; unmatched junction bases: 6. This CDR3 contains 15 residues. Germline V gene data show CDR1 as SGHNT and CDR2 as YYREEE (reference sequence). The CDR3 nucleotides read TGTGCCAGCAGCACCCGACAGGGGACGAACACTGAAGCTTTCTTT. Its translation is CASSTRQGTNTEAFF.

The chain combines TRBV5-6 with TRBJ1-4; TRBD1 agrees at 11 bases. The CDR3 is 15 amino acids. Germline V gene sequence: CDR1 SGHDT, CDR2 YYEEEE. The V segment lost 4 bases and the J segment 7 bases; nucleotides outside the gene matches: 6. The CDR3 is CASSDTGTGGEKLFF. The CDR3 DNA sequence: TGTGCCAGCAGCGATACCGGGACAGGGGGTGAAAAACTGTTTTTT.

This clone was observed a single time. This chain uses TRBV30 with TRBJ2-5; 8 bases are shared with TRBD1. This CDR3 has 16 amino acids. Trimming removed 0 bases from V and 5 bases from J; junction bases left unmatched: 11. The germline V gene has CDR1 GTSNPN and CDR2 SVGIG (reference sequence). Written as DNA, the CDR3 is TGTGCCTGGAGTGTGGCAGGGGGCCTTATTCGGGAGACCCAGTACTTC. Its protein product is CAWSVAGGLIRETQYF.

The chain links TRBV27 to TRBJ2-7; 8 bases are a match to TRBD1. The CDR3 is made up of 17 amino acids. The V segment lost 4 bases and the J segment 0 bases; nucleotides outside the gene matches: 11. Looked up from germline, CDR1 is MNHEY and CDR2 is SMNVEV (reference sequence). The CDR3 DNA reads TGTGCCAGCAGTTCTCCCCTAGGACAGGGAAGCTCCTACGAGCAGTACTTC. This gives the protein CASSSPLGQGSSYEQYF.

The chain combines TRBV12-3 or TRBV12-4 with TRBJ2-7; TRBD2 is a possible D gene (6 bases). V was clipped by 6 bases and J by 4 bases, with 10 bases between them. The CDR3 has 12 amino acids. The CDR3 DNA follows: TGTGCCAGCAGCGCAGGAGGGTACGAGCAGTACTTC. Amino acid sequence: CASSAGGYEQYF.

This chain uses TRBV5-4 with TRBJ1-1, with 8 positions matching TRBD1. The trim removed 3 bases at V and 1 base at J, leaving 5 bases unmatched. This CDR3 has 15 residues. Germline CDR1 is SGHNT and CDR2 is YYREEE (reference sequence). The CDR3 coding sequence is TGTGCCAGCAGCTACCCCGGGACAGGGAACACTGAAGCTTTCTTT. Its protein is CASSYPGTGNTEAFF.

The chain has TRBV9 and TRBJ2-7; maybe TRBD1 (6 bases). The CDR3 runs 16 residues. Trimming stripped 0 bases from V and 7 bases from J, with 20 bases between. Germline-derived CDR1 and CDR2 are SGDLS and YYNGEE. The CDR3 DNA follows: TGTGCCAGCAGCGTAGCTGGATCGGACAGATTTACTGAGCAGTACTTC. This translates into CASSVAGSDRFTEQYF.

The rearrangement links TRBV9 to TRBJ2-1, with 12 bases identical to TRBD2. V was clipped by 4 bases and J by 9 bases; unmatched bases: 8. This CDR3 has 15 amino acids. Germline V gene sequence: CDR1 SGDLS, CDR2 YYNGEE. This CDR3 reads CASSLAGGKTGEQFF. The CDR3 DNA is TGTGCCAGCAGCCTAGCGGGGGGGAAGACCGGTGAGCAGTTCTTC.

The chain links TRBV7-6 to TRBJ2-5; D perhaps matches TRBD2 (5 bases). V was pared by 1 base and J by 1 base, with 10 bases between. The germline V gene has CDR1 SGHVS and CDR2 FNYEAQ. This CDR3 has 15 amino acids. DNA of the CDR3: TGTGCCAGCAGCTTAGGACTACCAATCCAAGAGACCCAGTACTTC. Translating it yields CASSLGLPIQETQYF.

This clone came up a few times. The rearrangement joins TRBV12-3 or TRBV12-4 to TRBJ1-1; 7 nucleotides align to TRBD1. The CDR3 extends over 13 amino acids. Trimming at V came to 2 bases and at J to 4 bases, leaving 1 base not matched to a gene. This chain's CDR3 is CASSLQGGTEAFF. Written as DNA, the CDR3 is TGTGCCAGCAGTTTACAGGGGGGCACTGAAGCTTTCTTT.